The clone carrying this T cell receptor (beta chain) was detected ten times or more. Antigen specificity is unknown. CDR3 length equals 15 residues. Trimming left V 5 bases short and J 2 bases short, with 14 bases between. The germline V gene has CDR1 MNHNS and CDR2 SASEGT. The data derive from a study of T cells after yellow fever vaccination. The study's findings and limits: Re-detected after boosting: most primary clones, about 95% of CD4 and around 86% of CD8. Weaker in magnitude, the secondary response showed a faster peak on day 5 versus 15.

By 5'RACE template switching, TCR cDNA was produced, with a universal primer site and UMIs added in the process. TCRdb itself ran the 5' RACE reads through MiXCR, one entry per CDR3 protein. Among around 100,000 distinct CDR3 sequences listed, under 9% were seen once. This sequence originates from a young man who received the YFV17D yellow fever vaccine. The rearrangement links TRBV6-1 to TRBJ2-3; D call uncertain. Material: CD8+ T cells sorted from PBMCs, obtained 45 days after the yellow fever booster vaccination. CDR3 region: CASSPNGASTDTQYF. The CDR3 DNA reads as TGTGCCAGCAGTCCTAACGGTGCTTCCACAGATACGCAGTATTTT.